This T cell receptor (beta chain) was captured by sequencing in a study of T-cell reconstitution after alpha-beta-depleted transplantation in children. V lost 6 bases and J 10 bases, leaving 16 bases between the germline ends. The CDR3 has 13 amino acids. Germline CDR1 is KGHDR and CDR2 is SFDVKD. Unique molecular identifiers were incorporated into the prepared TCRbeta library. TCRdb redid the calling of the PCR reads with MiXCR, one entry per CDR3 protein. This sample yields roughly 350,000 distinct CDR3 sequences, of which over 9% are seen a single time; about 2.3% belongs to the top ten. Sample: PBMCs from the stem cell graft donor, taken from the stem cell graft. The origin of this receptor is a human donor who donated a stem cell graft to a child with acute lymphoblastic leukemia. This rearrangement joins TRBV24-1 to TRBJ2-3, with D uncertain. The CDR3 DNA is TGTGCCACCAGTCTTCCCGCTTCGCTGGCGCAGTATTTT. Translation gives CATSLPASLAQYF.